What follows are 10 T cell receptor beta chains derived from one specimen sequenced in a study of tumor-infiltrating lymphocytes in primary liver carcinoma. Constant-region priming of roughly 0.45 ug total RNA yielded TCR beta cDNA. Three nested multiplex PCR rounds of slightly modified ARM-PCR generated TCR beta libraries. It was with TRBV1-TRBV30 forward primers and a C-beta reverse primer that the first two PCR rounds were run, at around 11 cycles each. TCRdb re-called the multiplex PCR reads with MiXCR, one entry per CDR3 protein. The sample has over 250,000 distinct CDR3 sequences; about three fifths are singletons. RNA was extracted from whole blood without cell sorting, alongside germline DNA. Sequenced material: peripheral blood. The receptors stem from a young woman with primary liver carcinoma and hepatitis B virus infection.

A word on this clonotype: This may be a read error: a much more frequent sequence differs by one nucleotide. The chain combines TRBV6-2 or TRBV6-3 with TRBJ2-3, with 11 bases identical to TRBD2. The CDR3 runs 18 residues. CDR1 and CDR2 from the germline V gene are MNHEY and SVGEGT. Here the CDR3 DNA reads TGTGCCAGCAGCTCTCCATTCTCTAGCGGGAGGAAGGCAGATACGCATTATTTT. This encodes CASSSPFSSGRKADTHYF.

A note on this clonotype: A much larger clone lies a single base off, so this may be a read error. The chain is built from TRBV4-3 and TRBJ2-1; TRBD2 is a possible D gene (5 bases). This CDR3 contains 18 residues. Germline values: CDR1 LGHNA, CDR2 YSLEER. The CDR3 sequence is CACSQDFISPGIYNEQFF. The CDR3 DNA reads TGCGCCTGCAGCCAAGATTTTATATCACCCGGGATCTACAATGAGCAGTTCTTC.

The chain couples TRBV5-1 to TRBJ2-1; D remains ambiguous. This CDR3 has 15 amino acids. Trimming took 0 bases from V and 4 from J, leaving 11 bases between them. The germline V gene has CDR1 SGHRS and CDR2 YFSETQ. CDR3 protein: CASSLDINGYNEQFF. For the CDR3, the DNA is TGCGCCAGCAGCTTGGATATTAACGGTTACAATGAGCAGTTCTTC.

On this clonotype itself: Its ends do not fully match the called genes, so a read error is possible. V is TRBV11-2 and J is TRBJ2-3; D may match TRBD1 or TRBD2 (5 bases each). The CDR3 length is 16 residues. Germline values: CDR1 SGHAT, CDR2 FQNNGV. The DNA for the CDR3 is TGTGCCAGCACCTCGAGGCCGGGGCCTAGCACAGATGCGCAGTATTTT. It codes for CASTSRPGPSTDAQYF.

Comments on this clonotype: Since a much larger clone is just one base distant, this may be a read error. The chain carries TRBV12-3 or TRBV12-4 and TRBJ2-7, with 7 bases lining up with TRBD2. CDR3 length: 16 amino acids. The chain's CDR3 is CANSFGPSGSSYEQYF. CDR3 DNA: TGTGCCAACAGTTTCGGTCCTAGCGGTAGCTCCTACGAGCAGTACTTC.

This clonotype occurred a few times. The chain recombines TRBV7-8 with TRBJ2-7; maybe TRBD2 (7 bases). Germline V gives CDR1 SGHVS, CDR2 FQNEAQ. V shed 0 bases and J shed 5 bases, with 11 bases lying between them. CDR3 length: 14 amino acids. CDR3: CASSLAGGADEQYF. In nucleotides, the CDR3 is TGTGCCAGCAGCTTAGCGGGGGGGGCAGACGAGCAGTACTTC.

The chain couples TRBV7-9 to TRBJ2-1; TRBD2 is a possible D gene (5 bases). Germline V gene data show CDR1 as SEHNR and CDR2 as FQNEAQ (reference sequence). The V and J ends lost 7 bases and 8 bases respectively, with 12 bases between them. The CDR3 consists of 12 residues. The CDR3 DNA reads as TGTGCCAGCAACTTTGGGCGGGATGAGCAGTTCTTC. Its protein is CASNFGRDEQFF.

The CDR3 sequence is CASSFAYQNSPLHF. The CDR3 coding sequence is TGTGCCAGCAGTTTTGCCTACCAGAATTCACCCCTCCACTTT. The rearrangement uses TRBV12-3 or TRBV12-4 and TRBJ1-6, with D uncertain. Trimming stripped 3 bases from V and 7 bases from J, with 10 bases between. CDR3 length: 14 residues.

With respect to this clonotype: A read error is possible here, since a much larger clone lies one base away. The CDR3 coding sequence is TGCAGCGTTGAGGTAGCGGGTTACACAGATACGCAGTATTTT. As protein: CSVEVAGYTDTQYF. The chain links TRBV29-1 to TRBJ2-3; 7 nucleotides align to TRBD2. Germline V CDR1 and CDR2: SQVTM, ANQGSEA. CDR3 length: 14 amino acids. Unmatched junction bases numbered 5, after V lost 3 bases and J lost 2 bases.

This clonotype showed up just once. V and J are TRBV5-6 and TRBJ1-1; D is unclear. Germline V gene lookup returns CDR1 SGHDT and CDR2 YYEEEE. The V gene lost 3 bases and the J gene lost 6 bases, with 15 bases spanning the gap. The CDR3 is 14 amino acids. DNA of the CDR3: TGTGCCAGCAGCTCTCAGTTAACAGTGGCTGAAGCTTTCTTT. Translating it yields CASSSQLTVAEAFF.